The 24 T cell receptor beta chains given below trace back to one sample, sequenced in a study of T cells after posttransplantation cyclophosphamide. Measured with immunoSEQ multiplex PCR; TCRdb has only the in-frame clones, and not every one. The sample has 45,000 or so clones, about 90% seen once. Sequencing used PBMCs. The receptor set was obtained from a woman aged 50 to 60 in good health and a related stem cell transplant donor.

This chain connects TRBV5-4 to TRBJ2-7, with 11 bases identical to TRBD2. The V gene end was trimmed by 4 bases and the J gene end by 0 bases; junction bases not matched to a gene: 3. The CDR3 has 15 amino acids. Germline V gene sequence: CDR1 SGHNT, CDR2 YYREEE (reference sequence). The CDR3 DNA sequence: TGTGCCAGCAGCACGACTAGCGGGGTCTCCTACGAGCAGTACTTC. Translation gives CASSTTSGVSYEQYF.

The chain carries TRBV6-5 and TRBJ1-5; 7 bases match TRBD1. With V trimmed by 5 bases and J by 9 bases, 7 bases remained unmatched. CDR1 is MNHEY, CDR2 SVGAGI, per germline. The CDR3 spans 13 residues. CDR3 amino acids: CASSRDSERPQHF. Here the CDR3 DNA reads TGTGCCAGCAGTCGGGACAGTGAGCGGCCCCAGCATTTT.

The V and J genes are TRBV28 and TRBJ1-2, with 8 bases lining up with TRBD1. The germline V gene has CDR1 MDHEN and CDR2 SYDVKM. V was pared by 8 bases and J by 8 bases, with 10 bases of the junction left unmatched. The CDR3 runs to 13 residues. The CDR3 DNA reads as TGTGCCAGCGCAGGGGGCCCCATGGGGGGCTACACCTTC. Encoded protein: CASAGGPMGGYTF.

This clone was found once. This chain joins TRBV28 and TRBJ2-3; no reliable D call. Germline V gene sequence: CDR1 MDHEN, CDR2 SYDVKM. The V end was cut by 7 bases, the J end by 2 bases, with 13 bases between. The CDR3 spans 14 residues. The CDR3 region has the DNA TGTGCCAGCAAGACAAGAACCCCCACAGATACGCAGTATTTT. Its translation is CASKTRTPTDTQYF.

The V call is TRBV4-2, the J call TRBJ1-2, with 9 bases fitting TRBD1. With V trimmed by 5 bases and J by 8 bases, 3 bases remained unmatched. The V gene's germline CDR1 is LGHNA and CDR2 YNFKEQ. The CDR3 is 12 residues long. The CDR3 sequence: CASSGDRVGYTF. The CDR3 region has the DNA TGTGCCAGCAGCGGGGACAGGGTCGGCTACACCTTC.

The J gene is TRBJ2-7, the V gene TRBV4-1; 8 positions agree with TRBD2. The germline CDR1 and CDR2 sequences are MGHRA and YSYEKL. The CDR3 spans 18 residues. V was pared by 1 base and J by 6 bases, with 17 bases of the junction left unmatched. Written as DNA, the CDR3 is TGCGCCAGCAGCCAAGTAGCCGAAAGGATAGCGGGATCCCGCGAGCAGTACTTC. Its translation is CASSQVAERIAGSREQYF.

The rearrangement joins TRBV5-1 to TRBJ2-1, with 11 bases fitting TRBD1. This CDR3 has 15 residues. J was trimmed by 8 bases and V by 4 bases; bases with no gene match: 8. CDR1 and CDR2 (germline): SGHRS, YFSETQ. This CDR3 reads CASSPGQGALDEQFF. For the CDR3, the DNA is TGCGCCAGCAGCCCCGGACAGGGGGCGCTGGATGAGCAGTTCTTC. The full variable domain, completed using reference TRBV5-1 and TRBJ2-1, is KAGVTQTPRYLIKTRGQQVTLSCSPISGHRSVSWYQQTPGQGLQFLFEYFSETQRNKGNFPGRFSGRQFSNSRSEMNVSTLELGDSALYLCASSPGQGALDEQFFGPGTRLTVL.

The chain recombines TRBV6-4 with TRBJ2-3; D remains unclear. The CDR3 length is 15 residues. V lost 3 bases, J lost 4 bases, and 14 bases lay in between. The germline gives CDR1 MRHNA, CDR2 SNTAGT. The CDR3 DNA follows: TGTGCCAGCAGTGAAACCGCTGAGCAGGCAGATACGCAGTATTTT. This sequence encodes CASSETAEQADTQYF.

The CDR3 sequence: CASSLRLAVNEQFF. In DNA form, the CDR3 reads TGTGCCAGCAGTTTACGGCTAGCGGTCAATGAGCAGTTCTTC. This sequence joins TRBV27 and TRBJ2-1, with 7 bases aligning to TRBD2. CDR1 and CDR2 from the germline V gene are MNHEY and SMNVEV (reference sequence). The CDR3 contains 14 residues. With V trimmed by 2 bases and J by 6 bases, 4 bases remained unmatched.

CDR3 DNA: TGCGCCAGCAGCCTCGGGACAGAAAAAGAAGAGACCCAGTACTTC. It is translated as CASSLGTEKEETQYF. The chain couples TRBV4-1 to TRBJ2-5; 7 bases match TRBD1. From germline, CDR1 is MGHRA and CDR2 YSYEKL. This CDR3 has 15 residues. The V segment lost 4 bases and the J segment 3 bases; nucleotides outside the gene matches: 8.

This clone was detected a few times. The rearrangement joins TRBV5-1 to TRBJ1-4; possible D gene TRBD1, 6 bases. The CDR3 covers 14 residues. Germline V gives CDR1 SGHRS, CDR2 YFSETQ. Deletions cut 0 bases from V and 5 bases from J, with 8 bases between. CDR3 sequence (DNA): TGCGCCAGCAGCTTGGCAGGGGAGAATGAAAAACTGTTTTTT. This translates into CASSLAGENEKLFF.

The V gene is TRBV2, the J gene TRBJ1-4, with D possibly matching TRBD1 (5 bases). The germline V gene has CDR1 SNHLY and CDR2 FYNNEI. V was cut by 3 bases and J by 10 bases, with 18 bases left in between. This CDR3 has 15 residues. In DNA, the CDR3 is TGTGCCAGCAGTGATTTTTCAGGGTTTACCCGAAAACTGTTTTTT. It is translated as CASSDFSGFTRKLFF.

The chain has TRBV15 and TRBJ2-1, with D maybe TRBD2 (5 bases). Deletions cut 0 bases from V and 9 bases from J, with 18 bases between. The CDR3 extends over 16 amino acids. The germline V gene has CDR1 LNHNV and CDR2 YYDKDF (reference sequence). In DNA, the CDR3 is TGTGCCACCAGCAGAGATCTAGCATCGGTCGGGCCTGAGCAGTTCTTC. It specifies CATSRDLASVGPEQFF.

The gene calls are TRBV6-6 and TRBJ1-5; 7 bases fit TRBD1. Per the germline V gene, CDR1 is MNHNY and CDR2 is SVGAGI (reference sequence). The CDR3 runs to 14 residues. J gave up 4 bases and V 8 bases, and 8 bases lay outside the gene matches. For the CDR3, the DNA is TGTGCCAGCGTATCCTCAGGGGGAAATCAGCCCCAGCATTTT. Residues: CASVSSGGNQPQHF.

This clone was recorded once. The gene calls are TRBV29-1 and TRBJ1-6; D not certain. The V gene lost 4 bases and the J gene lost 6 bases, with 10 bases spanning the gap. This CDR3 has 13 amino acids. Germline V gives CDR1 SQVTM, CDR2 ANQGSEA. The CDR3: CSVVTDLNSPLHF. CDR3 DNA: TGCAGCGTTGTTACAGACCTTAATTCACCCCTCCACTTT.

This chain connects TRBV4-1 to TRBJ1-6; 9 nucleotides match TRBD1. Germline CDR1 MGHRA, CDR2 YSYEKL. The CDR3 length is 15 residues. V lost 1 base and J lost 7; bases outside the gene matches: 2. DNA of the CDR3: TGCGCCAGCAGCCAAGGACAGGGGGAAAATTCACCCCTCCACTTT. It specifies CASSQGQGENSPLHF.

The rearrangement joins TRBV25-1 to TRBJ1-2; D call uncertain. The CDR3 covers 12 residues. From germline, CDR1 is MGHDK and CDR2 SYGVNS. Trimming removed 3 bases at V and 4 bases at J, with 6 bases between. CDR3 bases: TGTGCCAGCAGTGACGGAGGCTATGGCTACACCTTC. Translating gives CASSDGGYGYTF.

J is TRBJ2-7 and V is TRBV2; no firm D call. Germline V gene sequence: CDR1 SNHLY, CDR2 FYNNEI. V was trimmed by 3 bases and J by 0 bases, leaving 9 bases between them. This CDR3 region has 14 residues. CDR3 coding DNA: TGTGCCAGCAGTGAGCGACGGAGCTCCTACGAGCAGTACTTC. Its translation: CASSERRSSYEQYF.

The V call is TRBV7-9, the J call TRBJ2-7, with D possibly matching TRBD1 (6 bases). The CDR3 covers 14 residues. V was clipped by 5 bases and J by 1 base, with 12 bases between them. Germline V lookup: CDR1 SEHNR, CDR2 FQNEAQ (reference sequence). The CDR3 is CASSVDSSSYEQYF. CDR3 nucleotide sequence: TGTGCCAGCAGCGTGGACAGTTCATCCTACGAGCAGTACTTC. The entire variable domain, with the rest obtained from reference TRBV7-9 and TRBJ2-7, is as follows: DTGVSQNPRHKITKRGQNVTFRCDPISEHNRLYWYRQTLGQGPEFLTYFQNEAQLEKSRLLSDRFSAERPKGSFSTLEIQRTEQGDSAMYLCASSVDSSSYEQYFGPGTRLTVT.

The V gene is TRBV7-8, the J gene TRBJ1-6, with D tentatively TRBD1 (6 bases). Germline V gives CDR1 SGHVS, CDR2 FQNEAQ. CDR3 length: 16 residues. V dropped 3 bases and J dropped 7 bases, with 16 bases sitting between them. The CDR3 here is CASSFFQDRKNSPLHF. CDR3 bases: TGTGCCAGCAGCTTCTTCCAGGACAGAAAAAATTCACCCCTCCACTTT.

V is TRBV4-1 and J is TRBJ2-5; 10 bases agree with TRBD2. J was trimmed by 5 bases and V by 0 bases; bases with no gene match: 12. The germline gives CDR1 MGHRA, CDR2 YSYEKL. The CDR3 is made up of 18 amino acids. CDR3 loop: CASSQDYTGTSERETQYF. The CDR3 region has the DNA TGCGCCAGCAGCCAAGATTACACCGGGACTAGCGAAAGGGAGACCCAGTACTTC.

The CDR3 coding sequence is TGCGCCAGCAGCTACGGACAATCTGGAAACACCATATATTTT. It is translated as CASSYGQSGNTIYF. The chain recombines TRBV5-1 with TRBJ1-3; possible D gene TRBD1, 5 bases. CDR1 is SGHRS and CDR2 is YFSETQ in the germline V gene. Trimming took off 3 bases at V and 1 base at J, with 8 bases between the two ends. The CDR3 length is 14 residues.

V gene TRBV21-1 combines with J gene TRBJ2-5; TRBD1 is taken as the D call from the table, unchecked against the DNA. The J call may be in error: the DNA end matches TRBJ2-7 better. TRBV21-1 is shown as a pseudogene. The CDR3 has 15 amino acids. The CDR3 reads CASSKGTGISYEQYF. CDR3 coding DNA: TGTGCCAGCAGCAAGGGGACAGGGATCTCCTACGAGCAGTACTTC.

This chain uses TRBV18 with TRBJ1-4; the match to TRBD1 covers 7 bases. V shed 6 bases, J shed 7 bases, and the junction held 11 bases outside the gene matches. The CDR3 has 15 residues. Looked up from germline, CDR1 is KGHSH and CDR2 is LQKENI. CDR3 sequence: CASSLDRVSTEKLFF. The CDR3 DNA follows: TGTGCCAGCTCCCTAGACAGGGTTTCTACTGAAAAACTGTTTTTT.